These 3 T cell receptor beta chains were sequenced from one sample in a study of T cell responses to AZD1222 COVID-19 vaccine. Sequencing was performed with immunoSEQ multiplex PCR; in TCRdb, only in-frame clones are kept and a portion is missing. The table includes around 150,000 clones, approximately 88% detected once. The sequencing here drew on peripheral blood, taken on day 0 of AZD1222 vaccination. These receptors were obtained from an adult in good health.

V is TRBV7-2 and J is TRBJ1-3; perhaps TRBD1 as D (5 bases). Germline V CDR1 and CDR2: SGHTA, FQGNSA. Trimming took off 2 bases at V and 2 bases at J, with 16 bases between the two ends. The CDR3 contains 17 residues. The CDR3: CASSLPPGGRTGNTIYF. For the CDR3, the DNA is TGTGCCAGCAGCTTACCCCCTGGGGGTAGAACTGGAAACACCATATATTTT. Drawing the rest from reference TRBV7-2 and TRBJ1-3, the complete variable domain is GAGVSQSPSNKVTEKGKDVELRCDPISGHTALYWYRQSLGQGLEFLIYFQGNSAPDKSGLPSDRFSAERTGGSVSTLTIQRTQQEDSAVYLCASSLPPGGRTGNTIYFGEGSWLTVV.

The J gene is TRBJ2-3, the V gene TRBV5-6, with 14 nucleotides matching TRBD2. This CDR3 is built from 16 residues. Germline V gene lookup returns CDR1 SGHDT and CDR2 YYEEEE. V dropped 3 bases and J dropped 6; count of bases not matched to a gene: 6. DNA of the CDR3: TGTGCCAGCAGCTGGGGACTAGCGGGGGCAGTCGATACGCAGTATTTT. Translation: CASSWGLAGAVDTQYF.

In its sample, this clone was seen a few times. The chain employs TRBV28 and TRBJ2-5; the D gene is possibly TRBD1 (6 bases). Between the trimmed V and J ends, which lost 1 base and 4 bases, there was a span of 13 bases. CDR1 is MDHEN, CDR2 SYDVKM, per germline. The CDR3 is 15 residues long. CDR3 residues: CASSLSTGLGETQYF. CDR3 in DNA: TGTGCCAGCAGTTTATCTACAGGGTTAGGAGAGACCCAGTACTTC.